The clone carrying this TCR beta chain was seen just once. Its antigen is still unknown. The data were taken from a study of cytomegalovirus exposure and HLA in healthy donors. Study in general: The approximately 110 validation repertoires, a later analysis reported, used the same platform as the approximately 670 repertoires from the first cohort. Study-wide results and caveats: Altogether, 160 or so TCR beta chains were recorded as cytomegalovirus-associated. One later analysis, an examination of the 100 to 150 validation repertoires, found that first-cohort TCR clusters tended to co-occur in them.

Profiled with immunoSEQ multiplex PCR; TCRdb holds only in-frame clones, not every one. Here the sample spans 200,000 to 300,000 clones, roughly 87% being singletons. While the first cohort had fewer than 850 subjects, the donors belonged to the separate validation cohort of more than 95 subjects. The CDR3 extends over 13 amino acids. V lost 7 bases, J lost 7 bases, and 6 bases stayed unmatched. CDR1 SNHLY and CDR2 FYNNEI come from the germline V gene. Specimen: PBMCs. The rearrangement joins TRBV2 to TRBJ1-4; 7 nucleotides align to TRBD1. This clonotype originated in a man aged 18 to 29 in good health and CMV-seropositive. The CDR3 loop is CASIPGQSEKLFF. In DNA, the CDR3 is TGTGCCAGCATTCCGGGACAGAGTGAAAAACTGTTTTTT.